This T cell receptor (beta chain) was documented in a study of T cell responses to AZD1222 COVID-19 vaccine. Study-wide points: The span of vaccine-associated CD4 TCRs extended across spike, with dominance at 160-218 and 743-854.

Measured with immunoSEQ multiplex PCR; TCRdb has only the in-frame clones, and not every one. The sample holds around 110,000 clones, roughly nine tenths seen once. This clone was counted a few times. Its antigen remains unidentified. The junction and the germline gene differ at one end; a read error may be behind it. This CDR3 spans 14 amino acids. The germline CDR1 and CDR2 sequences are SSHAT and FNYEAQ (reference sequence). The chain links TRBV7-7 to TRBJ2-3; D unclear. This sequence originates from an adult who received the AZD1222 COVID-19 vaccine. The sample was peripheral blood, taken 28 days after the second AZD1222 dose. CDR3 nucleotides: TGTGCTAGCAGCCCCGACTCGGTCACAGATACGCAGTATTTT. It specifies CASSPDSVTDTQYF.